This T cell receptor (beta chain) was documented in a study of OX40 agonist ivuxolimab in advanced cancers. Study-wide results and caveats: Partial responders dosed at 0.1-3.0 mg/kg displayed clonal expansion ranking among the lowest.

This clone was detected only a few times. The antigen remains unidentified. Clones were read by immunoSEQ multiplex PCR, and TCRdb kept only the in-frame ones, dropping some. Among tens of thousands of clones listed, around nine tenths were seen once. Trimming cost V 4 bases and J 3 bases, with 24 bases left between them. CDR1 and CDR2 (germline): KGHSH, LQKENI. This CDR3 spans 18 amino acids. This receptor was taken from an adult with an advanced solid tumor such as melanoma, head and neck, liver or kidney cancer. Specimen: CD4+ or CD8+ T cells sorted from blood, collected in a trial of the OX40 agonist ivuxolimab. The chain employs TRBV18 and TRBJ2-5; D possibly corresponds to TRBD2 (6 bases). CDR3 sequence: CASSLFGYGGILEETQYF. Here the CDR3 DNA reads TGTGCCAGCTCACTCTTTGGGTATGGCGGGATTTTAGAAGAGACCCAGTACTTC.